This T cell receptor beta chain was identified in a study of cytomegalovirus exposure and HLA in healthy donors. Vbeta (60) and Jbeta (13) primers were used in the PCR. The table came from immunoSEQ multiplex PCR; TCRdb's copy has only in-frame clones and leaves some out. The table has approximately 97,000 clones, approximately 71% seen once. Study results and caveats: When analyzed later, the rates of TCR association showed variation by HLA locus, with DRB1 the most and HLA-C the fewest. In a later analysis, productive TCRs from donors in an Asian-associated ancestry cluster reportedly carried fewer N-insertions than the cohort mean. In vitro experiments confirmed that three CMV-associated chains were specific for CMV antigens.

Points on this clone: Its specificity is not known.

The CDR3 covers 14 residues. Per the germline V gene, CDR1 is SNHLY and CDR2 is FYNNEI. Trimming removed 6 bases at V and 2 bases at J, with 10 bases between. Input material: PBMCs. The clonotype was recovered from a male donor in good health and CMV-seropositive. This chain joins TRBV2 and TRBJ2-2; D is undetermined. The CDR3 loop reads CASRADSNTGELFF. CDR3 sequence (DNA): TGTGCCAGCAGGGCCGACTCAAACACCGGGGAGCTGTTTTTT.